The 30 T cell receptor beta chains in this list originate from one sample, sequenced in a study of T cell repertoires in cytomegalovirus infection. TCRdb redid the calling of the reads with MiXCR, one entry per CDR3 protein. The sample records around 430,000 distinct CDR3 sequences, approximately 46% being singletons. No antigen has been identified for these receptors. The sequencing here drew on cultured PBMCs, taken from culture after CMV antigen stimulation. Receptors originate from a human donor in good health (CMV status not recorded). Some clones in this sample may be carry-over from other donors' samples.

This clonotype was detected ten times or more. This chain uses TRBV11-2 with TRBJ2-1, with a tentative D call TRBD2 (5 bases). CDR3 length: 15 residues. CDR1 SGHAT and CDR2 FQNNGV come from the germline V gene. Trimming left V 6 bases short and J 5 bases short, with 17 bases between. The CDR3 nucleotides read TGTGCCAGCAGGAGGCCGGCTAGCCGCAACAATGAGCAGTTCTTC. Translating it yields CASRRPASRNNEQFF.

The CDR3, as DNA: TGTGCCAGCAGCCGCGGGGTCCACCCGGGACTAGCGGGGGGGGCCCCTAGCACAGATACGCAGTATTTT. Its translation is CASSRGVHPGLAGGAPSTDTQYF. The chain uses TRBV12-3 or TRBV12-4 and TRBJ2-3; 16 positions match TRBD2. With V trimmed by 6 bases and J by 0 bases, 21 bases remained unmatched. The CDR3 covers 23 residues.

This clonotype was observed once. The CDR3 nucleotides read TGTGCCAGCAGCTTAGTTCCCCCACAGGGGGGGTTCAACACTGAAGCTTTCTTT. This sequence encodes CASSLVPPQGGFNTEAFF. J is TRBJ1-1 and V is TRBV11-1; the match to TRBD1 covers 8 bases. This CDR3 is 18 amino acids long. Looked up from germline, CDR1 is SGHAT and CDR2 is FQDESV (reference sequence). V lost 1 base to trimming and J lost 2 bases; unmatched junction nucleotides: 12.

This clonotype was seen a handful of times. The chain combines TRBV12-3 or TRBV12-4 with TRBJ1-1, with D possibly TRBD1 on 6 matching bases. V dropped 3 bases and J dropped 5 bases, with 13 bases sitting between them. This CDR3 comprises 14 residues. The CDR3 loop is CASSLDYRATEAFF. CDR3 DNA: TGTGCCAGCAGTTTGGACTACAGGGCTACTGAAGCTTTCTTT.

This clonotype has only a few counts. The J gene is TRBJ1-5, the V gene TRBV7-2; 7 nucleotides match TRBD1. Germline V gives CDR1 SGHTA, CDR2 FQGNSA. This CDR3 is 16 amino acids long. With 0 bases clipped from V and 3 bases from J, the junction kept 5 bases outside the gene matches. The CDR3 spells CASSLARQGPNQPQHF. The CDR3 nucleotides are TGTGCCAGCAGCTTAGCACGACAGGGACCCAATCAGCCCCAGCATTTT.

The V gene is TRBV5-4, the J gene TRBJ2-3; TRBD2 matches at 13 bases. J was trimmed by 4 bases and V by 4 bases; bases with no gene match: 3. CDR1 SGHNT and CDR2 YYREEE come from the germline V gene (reference sequence). This CDR3 comprises 15 residues. For the CDR3, the DNA is TGTGCCAGCAGCGGGACTAGCGGGATGCCAGATACGCAGTATTTT. As protein: CASSGTSGMPDTQYF.

This clonotype was observed a few times. The chain employs TRBV7-2 and TRBJ2-3, with 11 bases matching TRBD2. V trimming: 2 bases; J trimming: 2 bases; junction bases outside the gene matches: 6. CDR1 is SGHTA, CDR2 FQGNSA, per germline. The CDR3 sequence is 17 residues long. CDR3 DNA sequence: TGTGCCAGCAGCTTACTGGGACTAGCGGCGATCACAGATACGCAGTATTTT. Translation: CASSLLGLAAITDTQYF.

The chain is built from TRBV10-3 and TRBJ1-2; 8 bases are shared with TRBD1. CDR3 length equals 15 residues. In germline, CDR1 is ENHRY, CDR2 SYGVKD. The V gene end was trimmed by 5 bases and the J gene end by 3 bases; junction bases not matched to a gene: 8. The CDR3 DNA sequence: TGTGCCATCAGTCGGACAGGGAAGGGAGACTATGGCTACACCTTC. Translating it yields CAISRTGKGDYGYTF.

The chain combines TRBV7-6 with TRBJ2-5; 8 nucleotides line up with TRBD2. CDR1 SGHVS and CDR2 FNYEAQ come from the germline V gene. The V gene end was trimmed by 2 bases and the J gene end by 5 bases; junction bases not matched to a gene: 10. CDR3 length: 16 amino acids. CDR3 DNA sequence: TGTGCCAGCAGCTTACACCATAGCGGGATTCAGGAGACCCAGTACTTC. Its protein is CASSLHHSGIQETQYF. Looking up the rest from reference TRBV7-6 and TRBJ2-5 gives the full variable domain: GAGVSQSPRYKVTKRGQDVALRCDPISGHVSLYWYRQALGQGPEFLTYFNYEAQQDKSGLPNDRFSAERPEGSISTLTIQRTEQRDSAMYRCASSLHHSGIQETQYFGPGTRLLVL.

V gene TRBV29-1 combines with J gene TRBJ2-3, with D perhaps matching TRBD1 (6 bases). The CDR3 length is 14 residues. Per germline, CDR1 SQVTM and CDR2 ANQGSEA. Between the trimmed V and J ends, which lost 2 bases and 0 bases, there was a span of 9 bases. CDR3: CSVEQGPSTDTQYF. The CDR3 DNA reads TGCAGCGTTGAACAGGGGCCTAGCACAGATACGCAGTATTTT.

The chain joins TRBV7-2 to TRBJ2-2; 8 bases map to TRBD1. CDR3 length: 17 residues. Germline V gene data show CDR1 as SGHTA and CDR2 as FQGNSA. Germline trimming cut 1 base from V and 3 bases from J; bases unmatched to any gene: 7. The CDR3 reads CASSLGVATGDTGELFF. As DNA, the CDR3 is TGTGCCAGCAGCTTAGGGGTTGCGACAGGGGACACCGGGGAGCTGTTTTTT.

The chain recombines TRBV7-4 with TRBJ2-3; a possible D gene is TRBD2 (6 bases). The CDR3 is made up of 14 amino acids. Trimming removed 1 base from V and 4 bases from J, with 9 bases in between. Germline V lookup: CDR1 SGHVT, CDR2 SQSDAQ. This chain's CDR3 is CASSLVLAPDTQYF. The CDR3 bases are TGTGCCAGCAGCTTAGTACTAGCCCCAGATACGCAGTATTTT.

The V gene is TRBV4-1, the J gene TRBJ2-2; the match to TRBD2 covers 7 bases. Germline loops: CDR1 MGHRA, CDR2 YSYEKL. The CDR3 consists of 17 residues. The ends lost 2 bases at V and 1 base at J; junction bases unmatched: 7. CDR3 DNA sequence: TGCGCCAGCAGCCAAAATCCCCTAGCGGTGAACACCGGGGAGCTGTTTTTT. Protein product: CASSQNPLAVNTGELFF.

The chain links TRBV7-9 to TRBJ2-5; D perhaps matches TRBD1 (5 bases). This CDR3 contains 13 residues. Trimming removed 5 bases from V and 7 bases from J, with 14 bases in between. Germline V gives CDR1 SEHNR, CDR2 FQNEAQ (reference sequence). The CDR3 loop reads CASSPPIQATQYF. CDR3 DNA sequence: TGTGCCAGCAGCCCCCCCATACAGGCGACCCAGTACTTC.

The chain uses TRBV28 and TRBJ1-1; 9 bases align to TRBD1. This CDR3 comprises 15 residues. The ends lost 3 bases at V and 6 bases at J; junction bases unmatched: 8. Germline V lookup: CDR1 MDHEN, CDR2 SYDVKM. CDR3 coding DNA: TGTGCCAGCAGTTTTTCGGACAGGGGAACCTCTGAAGCTTTCTTT. It yields the protein CASSFSDRGTSEAFF.

This clonotype was counted a few times. The gene calls are TRBV6-2 or TRBV6-3 and TRBJ2-2; 7 nucleotides agree with TRBD2. V gave up 4 bases and J gave up 7 bases; unmatched junction bases: 6. Germline V CDR1 and CDR2: MNHEY, SVGEGT. The CDR3 contains 14 residues. This chain's CDR3 is CASSWRELGGELFF. Here the CDR3 DNA reads TGTGCCAGCAGTTGGCGGGAGCTTGGCGGGGAGCTGTTTTTT.

The CDR3 spells CAGTRQGAAYEQYF. In DNA form, the CDR3 reads TGTGCCGGAACACGACAGGGGGCGGCCTACGAGCAGTACTTC. The chain carries TRBV30 and TRBJ2-7, with 10 bases fitting TRBD1. The CDR3 extends over 14 amino acids. Germline V gene data show CDR1 as GTSNPN and CDR2 as SVGIG (reference sequence). V lost 8 bases and J lost 2; bases outside the gene matches: 9.

This clonotype has only a few counts. The V gene is TRBV6-5, the J gene TRBJ2-1; 9 bases match TRBD2. Per germline, CDR1 MNHEY and CDR2 SVGAGI. Germline trimming cut 2 bases from V and 9 bases from J; bases unmatched to any gene: 8. This CDR3 is 15 amino acids long. The CDR3, as DNA: TGTGCCAGCAGTTACGGGGGCGGGAGGGACCTTGAGCAGTTCTTC. It is translated as CASSYGGGRDLEQFF.

The gene calls are TRBV7-2 and TRBJ2-3; D is unresolved. In germline, CDR1 is SGHTA, CDR2 FQGNSA. V lost 5 bases to trimming and J lost 6 bases, with 27 bases between them. The CDR3 has 18 amino acids. CDR3 loop: CASSPKALLQPPRDTQYF. The CDR3, as DNA: TGTGCCAGCAGCCCCAAGGCTCTCTTACAGCCGCCGAGGGATACGCAGTATTTT.

The chain combines TRBV7-8 with TRBJ1-1; D is unclear. The CDR3 extends over 13 amino acids. Trimming pared 2 bases from V and 1 base from J, leaving 5 bases between. Germline V gene data show CDR1 as SGHVS and CDR2 as FQNEAQ. CDR3 nucleotide sequence: TGTGCCAGCAGCTTACTACGGAACACTGAAGCTTTCTTT. Protein sequence: CASSLLRNTEAFF.

The sample holds a few counts of this clonotype. The V and J genes are TRBV7-6 and TRBJ2-5; unclear D gene. The V gene lost 1 base and the J gene lost 5 bases, with 11 bases spanning the gap. Per the germline V gene, CDR1 is SGHVS and CDR2 is FNYEAQ. The CDR3 has 14 residues. The CDR3 region is CASSLDSSSETQYF. The DNA of the CDR3 is TGTGCCAGCAGCTTAGACTCGTCGTCGGAGACCCAGTACTTC.

V gene TRBV6-2 or TRBV6-3 combines with J gene TRBJ2-1; D remains ambiguous. Per germline, CDR1 MNHEY and CDR2 SVGEGT. CDR3 length: 14 residues. Trimming stripped 4 bases from V and 6 bases from J, with 13 bases between. The CDR3 protein is CASSFVTRSNEQFF. The DNA of the CDR3 is TGTGCCAGCAGTTTCGTCACTCGTAGCAATGAGCAGTTCTTC.

The chain joins TRBV7-2 to TRBJ2-5, with D unresolved. Deletions cut 4 bases from V and 2 bases from J, with 11 bases between. The CDR3 sequence is 14 residues long. Per germline, CDR1 SGHTA and CDR2 FQGNSA. In DNA, the CDR3 is TGTGCCAGCAGCTCCCCGGGCAGACAAGAGACCCAGTACTTC. Protein product: CASSSPGRQETQYF.

This rearrangement joins TRBV19 to TRBJ1-5, with a possible D match to TRBD1 (5 bases). The CDR3 runs to 12 residues. The V end lost 8 bases, the J end lost 6 bases, and 11 bases lay between the germline ends. Germline lookup yields CDR1 LNHDA and CDR2 SQIVND (reference sequence). CDR3 DNA: TGTGCCAGTCGCCAGGGATCTCAGCCCCAGCATTTT. Amino acids: CASRQGSQPQHF.

CDR3 nucleotides: TGTGCCAGCAGTGACTCTAGCATCGTCTACAATGAGCAGTTCTTC. This encodes CASSDSSIVYNEQFF. This chain connects TRBV2 to TRBJ2-1; weak D call: TRBD2 (5 bases). The CDR3 length is 15 residues. Per germline, CDR1 SNHLY and CDR2 FYNNEI. Trimming shortened V by 3 bases and J by 3 bases, and 12 bases separated the two germline ends.

The chain recombines TRBV12-3 or TRBV12-4 with TRBJ1-4; the D gene is possibly TRBD1 (5 bases). The CDR3 runs to 14 residues. V was cut by 8 bases and J by 1 base, with 11 bases left in between. In DNA, the CDR3 is TGTGCCAGCTCAGTTCAGGGAACTAATGAAAAACTGTTTTTT. Protein sequence: CASSVQGTNEKLFF.

The table lists this clonotype with a few counts. The chain is built from TRBV7-8 and TRBJ2-3; a possible D gene is TRBD2 (6 bases). Germline V gene data show CDR1 as SGHVS and CDR2 as FQNEAQ. V lost 5 bases and J 1 base, leaving 13 bases between the germline ends. The CDR3 is 15 amino acids. The CDR3 is CASSRRRGRTDTQYF. The DNA for the CDR3 is TGTGCCAGCAGCAGAAGGCGGGGCCGCACAGATACGCAGTATTTT.

The chain employs TRBV11-2 and TRBJ1-1; tentatively, D is TRBD1 (5 bases). This CDR3 has 15 residues. Between the trimmed V and J ends, which lost 4 bases and 0 bases, there was a span of 12 bases. Germline CDR1 is SGHAT and CDR2 is FQNNGV. Written as DNA, the CDR3 is TGTGCCAGCAGCTCACTCCAGGGAATGAACACTGAAGCTTTCTTT. Translation: CASSSLQGMNTEAFF.

This chain links TRBV6-1 with TRBJ1-1; D is ambiguous. Germline V gene data show CDR1 as MNHNS and CDR2 as SASEGT. Trimming stripped 3 bases from V and 3 bases from J, with 8 bases between. The CDR3 contains 13 residues. The CDR3 region has the DNA TGTGCCAGCAGTGAGCACGGTGACACTGAAGCTTTCTTT. Protein product: CASSEHGDTEAFF.

The gene calls are TRBV6-5 and TRBJ2-7, with D possibly matching TRBD1 (5 bases). Germline V CDR1 and CDR2: MNHEY, SVGAGI. V was shortened by 5 bases and J by 4 bases, with 12 bases between the two germline ends. The CDR3 loop spans 13 amino acids. The CDR3 protein is CASSNLRQYEQYF. The CDR3 coding sequence is TGTGCCAGCAGTAACCTGAGACAGTACGAGCAGTACTTC.